This T cell receptor (beta chain) was sequenced in a study of neoadjuvant anti-PD-1 for oral cavity cancer. In the study overall: Most patients had three to four biweekly doses of 3 mg/kg nivolumab before resection. Patients without progression received a fourth nivolumab dose around day 43, then surgical resection on days 50-56.

Sequenced by immunoSEQ multiplex PCR; TCRdb stores in-frame clones only, minus some. This sample has about 23,000 clones, with roughly 29% found just once. Study results and caveats: Each response group had just a few patients in TCR analyses. Post-treatment tumors with larger preexisting clones showed more shrinkage.

Time point noted: after neoadjuvant nivolumab, at surgical resection. This clone has a handful of counts. Its antigen is currently unknown. The specimen comprised tumor tissue, sampled after nivolumab (anti-PD-1) treatment. The sequence derives from a person aged 35-79 years with oral cavity squamous cell carcinoma.

This chain's CDR3 is CASSPGQGRAMGYGYTF. For the CDR3, the DNA is TGTGCCAGCAGTCCCGGACAGGGGAGGGCCATGGGTTATGGCTACACCTTC. The J gene is TRBJ1-2, the V gene TRBV7-9, with 9 nucleotides matching TRBD1. Germline trimming cut 6 bases from V and 5 bases from J; bases unmatched to any gene: 16. Per the germline V gene, CDR1 is SEHNR and CDR2 is FQNEAQ (reference sequence). The CDR3 runs to 17 residues.